This TCR beta chain was found in a study of cytomegalovirus exposure and HLA in healthy donors. Study conclusions and caveats: Later analysis reportedly placed an Asian-associated ancestry cluster below the roughly 700-donor mean in N-insertions.

The CDR3 contains 15 residues. The V gene lost 1 base and the J gene lost 6 bases, with 13 bases spanning the gap. CDR1 is SGDLS, CDR2 YYNGEE, per germline. This clone came up a few times. The target antigen is unknown. It was with 60 Vbeta and 13 Jbeta primers that the PCR ran. Generated by immunoSEQ multiplex PCR, the TCRdb table keeps only in-frame clones and is missing some. The data contain about 170,000 clones, approximately 80% of them seen just once; the ten biggest clones take up more than 5.5%. The chain couples TRBV9 to TRBJ2-2; no reliable D call. This clonotype was sampled from a man aged 25 to 45 in good health and CMV-seropositive. Input material: PBMCs. CDR3 DNA sequence: TGTGCCAGCAGCGTACCCTCACCGGCGGCCGGGGAGCTGTTTTTT. Residues: CASSVPSPAAGELFF.